This T cell receptor beta chain was recorded in a study of CD8 T cells in Susac syndrome. Sequencing of TCR beta drew on CD8+ and CD4+ T cells from blood. CDR1 and CDR2 from the germline V gene are SQVTM and ANQGSEA. The CDR3 spans 15 residues. With 2 bases clipped from V and 3 bases from J, the junction kept 10 bases outside the gene matches. RNA was extracted with the RNeasy kit, and a quantity of roughly 0.5 to 1 ug was reverse transcribed using random hexamers. One entry per CDR3 protein results from TCRdb running MiXCR on the immunoSEQ multiplex PCR reads. Among just over 150,000 distinct CDR3 sequences listed, around 95% were seen once.

This receptor was obtained from a human donor with Susac syndrome. This chain connects TRBV29-1 to TRBJ2-7, with 7 bases aligning to TRBD1. Sequencing was done on a sample of CD4+ T cells from PBMCs. CDR3 region: CSVESYRGSSYEQYF. The CDR3 coding sequence is TGCAGCGTTGAATCTTACAGGGGTTCGAGCTACGAGCAGTACTTC.